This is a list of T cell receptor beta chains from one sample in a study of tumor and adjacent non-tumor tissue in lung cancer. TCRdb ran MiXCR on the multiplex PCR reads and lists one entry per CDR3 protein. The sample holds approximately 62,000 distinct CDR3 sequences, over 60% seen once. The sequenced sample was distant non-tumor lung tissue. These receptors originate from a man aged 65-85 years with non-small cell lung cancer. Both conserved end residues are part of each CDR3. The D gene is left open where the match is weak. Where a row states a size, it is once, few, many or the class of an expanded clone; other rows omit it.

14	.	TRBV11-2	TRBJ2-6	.	CVSSPNSGAKILTF	TGTGTCAGCAGCCCAAACTCTGGGGCCAAGATCCTGACTTTC
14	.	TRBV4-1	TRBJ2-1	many	CASSLRGGANEQFF	TGCGCCAGCAGTCTGCGAGGAGGGGCTAATGAGCAGTTCTTC
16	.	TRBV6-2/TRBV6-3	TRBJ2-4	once	CASSLQLTLAKNIEYF	TGTGCCAGCAGTCTCCAATTGACTTTAGCCAAAAACATTGAGTACTTC
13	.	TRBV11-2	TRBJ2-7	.	CASSSWAHYEQYF	TGTGCCAGCAGCTCCTGGGCTCACTACGAGCAGTACTTC
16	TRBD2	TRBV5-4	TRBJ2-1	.	CASSWAGGGVYNEQFF	TGTGCCAGCAGCTGGGCGGGCGGGGGGGTGTACAATGAGCAGTTCTTC
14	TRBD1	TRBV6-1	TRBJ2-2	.	CASRSQGAIGELFF	TGTGCCAGCAGATCACAGGGGGCCATCGGGGAGCTGTTTTTT
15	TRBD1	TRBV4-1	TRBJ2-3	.	CAGSQRDRGTDMQYF	TGCGCCGGTAGCCAACGGGACAGGGGCACAGATATGCAGTATTTT
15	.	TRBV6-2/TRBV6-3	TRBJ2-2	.	CGSGRAGPNTGELFF	TGTGGCAGCGGCCGCGCGGGGCCGAACACCGGGGAGCTGTTTTTT
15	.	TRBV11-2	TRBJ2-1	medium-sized	CASSGRGAGGNEQFF	TGTGCCAGCTCCGGTCGGGGGGCAGGTGGCAATGAGCAGTTCTTC
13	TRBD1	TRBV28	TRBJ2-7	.	CASNTGQTYEQYF	TGTGCCAGCAACACGGGACAGACCTACGAGCAGTACTTC
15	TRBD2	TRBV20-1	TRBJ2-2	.	CSARASGEGTGEMFF	TGCAGTGCTAGAGCGAGCGGGGAGGGTACCGGGGAGATGTTTTTT
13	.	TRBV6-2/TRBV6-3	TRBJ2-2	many	CASSPSSQGELFF	TGTGCCAGCTCCCCCAGCTCTCAGGGGGAGCTGTTTTTT
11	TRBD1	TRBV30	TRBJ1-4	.	CAWSAGQRDMF	TGTGCCTGGAGTGCGGGACAGCGGGACATGTTT
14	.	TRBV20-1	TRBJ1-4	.	CSARESPLSRKLFF	TGCAGTGCTAGAGAGTCACCTTTATCTCGAAAACTGTTTTTT
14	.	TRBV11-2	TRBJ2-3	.	CAGSPGLTTDTQYF	TGTGCCGGCAGCCCCGGACTAACCACAGATACGCAGTATTTT
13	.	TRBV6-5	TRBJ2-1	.	CASSDGAGNVRFF	TGTGCCAGCAGTGATGGGGCGGGCAATGTGCGGTTCTTC
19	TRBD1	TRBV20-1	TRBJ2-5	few	CSARDLRGQGASFRETQYF	TGCAGTGCTAGAGATCTCAGGGGACAGGGGGCTTCATTTCGAGAGACCCAGTACTTC
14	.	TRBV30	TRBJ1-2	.	CAWSRNAANYGYAF	TGTGCCTGGAGTAGGAATGCTGCTAACTATGGCTACGCCTTC
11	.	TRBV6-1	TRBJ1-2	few	CASSPMYGYTF	TGTGCCAGCAGCCCCATGTATGGCTACACCTTC
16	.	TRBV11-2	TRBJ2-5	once	CASSDWTVKKQETQYF	TGTGCCAGCAGCGATTGGACGGTGAAGAAACAAGAGACCCAGTACTTC
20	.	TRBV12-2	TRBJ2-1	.	CASHLVSGLAGVYERNEQFF	TGTGCAAGTCACTTAGTGAGTGGACTAGCGGGAGTCTACGAACGCAATGAGCAGTTCTTC
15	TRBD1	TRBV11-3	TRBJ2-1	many	CASSPPGQGSNEQFF	TGTGCCAGCAGCCCCCCGGGACAGGGGTCCAATGAGCAGTTCTTC
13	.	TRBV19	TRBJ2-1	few	CASSIPHGNEQFF	TGTGCCAGTAGTATTCCCCACGGCAATGAGCAGTTCTTC
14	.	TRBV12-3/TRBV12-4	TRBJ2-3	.	CARNSDRPNDTQYF	TGTGCCCGTAACTCCGACAGACCAAACGATACGCAGTATTTT
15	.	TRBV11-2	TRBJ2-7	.	CASSSGVQGPYEQYF	TGTGCCAGCAGCTCTGGGGTTCAAGGGCCCTACGAGCAGTACTTC
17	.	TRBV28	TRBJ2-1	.	CASSMGLARGTHNEQFF	TGTGCCAGCAGTATGGGATTAGCGAGGGGCACCCACAATGAGCAGTTCTTC
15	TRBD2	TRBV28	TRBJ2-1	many	CASTPASGIYNEQFF	TGTGCCAGCACCCCAGCTAGCGGGATCTACAATGAGCAGTTCTTC
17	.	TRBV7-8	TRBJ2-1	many	CASSAPRAGLSYNEQFF	TGTGCCAGCAGTGCTCCTAGGGCGGGCCTCTCCTACAATGAGCAGTTCTTC
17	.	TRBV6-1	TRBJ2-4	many	CASSEVVGGLAKNIQYF	TGTGCCAGCAGTGAAGTCGTAGGAGGTCTAGCCAAAAACATTCAGTACTTC
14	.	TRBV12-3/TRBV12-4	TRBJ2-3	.	CASSATAILDTQYF	TGTGCCAGCAGCGCGACTGCCATCTTAGATACGCAGTATTTT
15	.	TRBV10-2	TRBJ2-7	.	CASSAQDRARDEQCF	TGTGCCAGCAGTGCCCAAGACAGGGCGCGGGACGAGCAGTGCTTC
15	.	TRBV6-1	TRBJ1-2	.	CASSEMAGPYSGYAF	TGTGCCAGCAGTGAGATGGCAGGGCCATATAGTGGCTACGCCTTC
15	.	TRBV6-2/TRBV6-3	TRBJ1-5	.	CVSSLQEFANQHQHF	TGTGTCAGCAGCCTACAGGAATTCGCCAATCAGCACCAGCATTTT
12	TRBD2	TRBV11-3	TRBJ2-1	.	CTSSGLVGGLFF	TGTACCAGCAGCGGACTAGTGGGGGGTTTGTTCTTC
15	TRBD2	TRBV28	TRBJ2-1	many	CASSLTSGGAIEQFF	TGTGCCAGCAGTTTGACTAGCGGGGGGGCCATTGAGCAGTTCTTC
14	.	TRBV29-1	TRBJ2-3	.	CSVALWRGHDSQYF	TGCAGCGTTGCCCTCTGGAGGGGCCATGATTCCCAGTATTTT
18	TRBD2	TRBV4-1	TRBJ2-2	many	CASSQGTSGSRDTGELFF	TGCGCCAGCAGCCAAGGGACTAGCGGGAGTCGGGACACCGGGGAGCTGTTTTTT
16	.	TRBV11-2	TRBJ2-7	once	CASSLGAGARFYEQYF	TGTGCCAGCAGCTTAGGGGCAGGGGCCAGATTCTACGAGCAGTACTTC
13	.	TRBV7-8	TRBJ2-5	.	CASSRGDSETQYF	TGTGCCAGCAGCCGAGGGGACTCTGAGACCCAGTACTTC
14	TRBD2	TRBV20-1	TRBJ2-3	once	CSAILAGTIDTQYF	TGCAGTGCTATCCTAGCGGGAACCATAGATACGCAGTATTTT
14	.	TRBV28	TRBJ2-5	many	CASSEMASQGTQYF	TGTGCCAGCAGTGAGATGGCCAGCCAAGGAACCCAGTACTTC